The T cell receptor beta chain described here comes from a study of regulatory T cells in long-lasting Graves disease. Libraries of TCR beta came from iRepertoire HTBI primers plus Arm-PCR of CDR3 regions. Authors' analysis steps: From all samples, identification returned 11 to 15 TRBJ and approximately 62 TRBV segments. TCRdb used MiXCR to reprocess the multiplex PCR reads, holding one entry per CDR3 protein. The V and J calls were not made by the authors but by TCRdb's processing. The repertoire consists of around 420,000 distinct CDR3 sequences, with 15% occurring once and the leading ten covering about 7.8%. Time point here: newly diagnosed GD, antithyroid drugs for less than 3 months. PBMC RNA served as the TCR library source. This sample was shared with a second study, whose subject was T cells in Graves' hyperthyroidism and ophthalmopathy. As reported in that work: No progression to ophthalmopathy during 18 months of follow-up defined stable disease. In making diagnoses, clinical symptoms, serum thyroxine and TRAb, thyroid ultrasound and orbital computed tomography were all used.

This specimen was peripheral blood mononuclear cells (PBMCs), taken at new diagnosis, from a patient treated with antithyroid drugs. This clonotype originated in a woman aged 40 to 50 with Graves disease.

CDR3 nucleotide sequence: TGCAGCGCTCGGACCTGGGACTATGGCTACACCTTC. Translating gives CSARTWDYGYTF. This chain links TRBV29-1 with TRBJ1-2; D is ambiguous. The ends were cut back, 7 bases at V and 3 bases at J, with 12 bases in the middle. CDR3 size: 12 residues. CDR1 is SQVTM and CDR2 is ANQGSEA in the germline V gene. Filled out from reference TRBV29-1 and TRBJ1-2, the complete variable domain reads SAVISQKPSRDICQRGTSLTIQCQVDSQVTMMFWYRQQPGQSLTLIATANQGSEATYESGFVIDKFPISRPNLTFSTLTVSNMSPEDSSIYLCSARTWDYGYTFGSGTRLTVV.